Shown below are 8 T cell receptor beta chains from a single sample sequenced in a study of shared clonotypes between healthy human individuals. Measured with immunoSEQ multiplex PCR; TCRdb has only the in-frame clones, and not every one. The sample holds over 150,000 clones, roughly 70% seen once. The sample comprised memory CD4+ T cells sorted from blood. Specified subset: CD45RA-negative fraction. These receptors were collected from a man aged 25-45 years in good health.

CDR3 in amino acids: CASSLGGQVYYGYTF. The CDR3, as DNA: TGTGCCAGCAGCTTAGGGGGACAGGTGTACTATGGCTACACCTTC. The genes are TRBV13 and TRBJ1-2, with TRBD1 identical over 8 bases. The CDR3 covers 15 residues. Germline V CDR1 and CDR2: PRHDT, FYEKMQ (reference sequence). V was pared by 0 bases and J by 3 bases, with 3 bases of the junction left unmatched.

The J gene is TRBJ2-1, the V gene TRBV18; D uncertain. The V end was cut by 0 bases, the J end by 3 bases, with 9 bases between. The V gene's germline CDR1 is KGHSH and CDR2 LQKENI. The CDR3 extends over 15 amino acids. CDR3 residues: CASSPPKLSYNEQFF. The CDR3 DNA reads TGTGCCAGCTCACCACCTAAGCTAAGCTACAATGAGCAGTTCTTC.

The chain joins TRBV5-4 to TRBJ2-5; TRBD1 agrees at 12 bases. Trimming cost V 0 bases and J 4 bases; bases outside gene matches: 1. Germline V lookup: CDR1 SGHNT, CDR2 YYREEE (reference sequence). CDR3 length: 15 amino acids. The CDR3 is CASSLGDRGRETQYF. The CDR3 bases are TGTGCCAGCAGCTTGGGGGACAGGGGGCGAGAGACCCAGTACTTC.

The CDR3 bases are TGTGCCAGCAGCTCCCCAAGACAGGGCGGGACCGGGGAGCTGTTTTTT. Its translation: CASSSPRQGGTGELFF. The V call is TRBV5-6, the J call TRBJ2-2, with 7 bases fitting TRBD1. The CDR3 extends over 16 amino acids. Germline lookup yields CDR1 SGHDT and CDR2 YYEEEE. V shed 3 bases, J shed 5 bases, and the junction held 10 bases outside the gene matches.

The chain has TRBV21-1 and TRBJ1-1. TRBV21-1 is noted as a pseudogene. The length of the CDR3 is 14 residues. In nucleotides, the CDR3 is TGTGCCAGCAGCAAACGGCGACTTTACACTGAAGCTTTCTTT. Encoded protein: CASSKRRLYTEAFF.

In this sample, this clone turned up once. In the same sample, other DNA sequences code for this CDR3. The chain joins TRBV5-1 to TRBJ2-1; no clear D gene. CDR3 length equals 12 residues. The germline gives CDR1 SGHRS, CDR2 YFSETQ. Trimming removed 5 bases from V and 8 bases from J, with 11 bases in between. CDR3 bases: TGCGCCAGCAGTTTGTCCGGGCATGAGCAGTTCTTC. Protein: CASSLSGHEQFF.

The V gene is TRBV10-2, the J gene TRBJ1-1, with a possible D match to TRBD1 (5 bases). Trimming cost V 7 bases and J 2 bases, with 8 bases left between them. The CDR3 loop spans 12 amino acids. Germline V gives CDR1 WSHSY, CDR2 SAAADI. In DNA, the CDR3 is TGCGCCAGCACCCAGGGAAACACTGAAGCTTTCTTT. Protein product: CASTQGNTEAFF.

In the case of this clone: At one end, the junction sequence differs from germline, possibly due to a read error. This chain joins TRBV4-2 and TRBJ2-6; D is unresolved. The germline gives CDR1 LGHNA, CDR2 YNFKEQ. CDR3 length equals 18 residues. The CDR3 sequence is CASSITHKVTKSGQRPDF. CDR3 DNA sequence: TGTGCCAGCAGCATTACACACAAGGTTACAAAGTCGGGCCAACGTCCTGACTTC.